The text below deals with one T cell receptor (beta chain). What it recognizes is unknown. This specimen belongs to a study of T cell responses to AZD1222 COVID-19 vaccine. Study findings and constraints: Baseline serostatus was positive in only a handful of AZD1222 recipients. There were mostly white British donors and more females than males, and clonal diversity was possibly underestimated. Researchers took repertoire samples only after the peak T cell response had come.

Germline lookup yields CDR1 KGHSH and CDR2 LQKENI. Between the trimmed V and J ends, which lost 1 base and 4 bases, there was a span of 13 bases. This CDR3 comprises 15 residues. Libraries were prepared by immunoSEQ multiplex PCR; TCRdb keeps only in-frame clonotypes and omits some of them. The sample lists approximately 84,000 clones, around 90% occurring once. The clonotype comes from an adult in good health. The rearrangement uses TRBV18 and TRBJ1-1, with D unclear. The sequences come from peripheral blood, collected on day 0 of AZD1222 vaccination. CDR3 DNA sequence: TGTGCCAGCTCACCACTGGCAGAAGGGTTCACTGAAGCTTTCTTT. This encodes CASSPLAEGFTEAFF.